The rows below give T cell receptor beta chains drawn from one sample of a study of blood T cell repertoires in COVID-19. Here immunoSEQ multiplex PCR was the method, and the copy in TCRdb shows in-frame clones only, minus some. Of 15,000 to 20,000 clones listed, about 81% are singletons. The sequencing input was peripheral blood. These receptors originate from a man in his forties with active or convalescent COVID-19. CDR3s include the opening cysteine and the closing phenylalanine or tryptophan. A D gene is named only where the DNA matches it firmly. Only part of the rows carry a size: once, few, many, or a class if the clone is expanded.

TRBV3-1/TRBV3-2	few	TRBD2	TRBJ2-3	CASSITGTSGGLQYF	TGTGCCAGCAGTATCACCGGGACTAGCGGGGGTCTGCAGTATTTT
TRBV5-6	.	TRBD1	TRBJ1-5	CASSEAGTGFQPQHF	TGTGCCAGCAGCGAGGCCGGGACAGGGTTTCAGCCCCAGCATTTT
TRBV6-5	.	TRBD1	TRBJ2-7	CASSPPGTGDYEQYF	TGTGCCAGCAGTCCCCCCGGGACAGGAGACTACGAGCAGTACTTC
TRBV9	.	.	TRBJ1-1	CASSAPLQGSMNTEAFF	TGTGCCAGCAGCGCTCCCCTCCAGGGATCTATGAACACTGAAGCTTTCTTT
TRBV3-1/TRBV3-2	.	TRBD1	TRBJ1-2	CASSQDFMDRAYTF	TGTGCCAGCAGCCAAGATTTTATGGACAGGGCCTACACCTTC
TRBV6-2/TRBV6-3	.	TRBD2	TRBJ2-1	CASSYPGTSGRSSYNEQFF	TGTGCCAGCAGTTACCCCGGGACTAGCGGGCGGAGCTCCTACAATGAGCAGTTCTTC
TRBV6-5	.	TRBD2	TRBJ2-1	CASTNLDGGVNEQFF	TGTGCCAGCACCAACCTTGACGGGGGGGTGAATGAGCAGTTCTTC
TRBV25-1	.	TRBD1	TRBJ2-1	CASSARQGSYNEQFF	TGTGCCAGCAGCGCTAGACAGGGCTCCTACAATGAGCAGTTCTTC
TRBV6-6	.	TRBD1	TRBJ2-4	CASSPWRGTGLAKNIQYF	TGTGCCAGCAGTCCCTGGAGGGGGACAGGACTAGCCAAAAACATTCAGTACTTC
TRBV7-2	few	.	TRBJ1-6	CASTPVAASSSYNSPLHF	TGTGCCAGCACCCCTGTGGCGGCCAGTAGCTCCTATAATTCACCCCTCCACTTT
TRBV27	few	.	TRBJ1-1	CASSLRGNTEAFF	TGTGCCAGCAGTTTACGGGGTAACACTGAAGCTTTCTTT
TRBV30	.	.	TRBJ2-2	CAWLRGSTGELFF	TGTGCCTGGCTCCGGGGGAGTACCGGGGAGCTGTTTTTT
TRBV28	few	TRBD1	TRBJ1-5	CASSLATGVNQPQHF	TGTGCCAGCAGTTTGGCTACAGGGGTTAATCAGCCCCAGCATTTT
TRBV29-1	.	TRBD2	TRBJ2-5	CSVVGTSGGQETQYF	TGCAGCGTTGTAGGAACTAGCGGGGGACAAGAGACCCAGTACTTC
TRBV5-1	.	TRBD1	TRBJ1-5	CASSPDGTGYNQPQHF	TGCGCCAGCAGCCCGGACGGGACAGGGTATAATCAGCCCCAGCATTTT
TRBV4-3	once	.	TRBJ2-1	CASSQGGGVGNEQFF	TGCGCCAGCAGCCAAGGGGGCGGGGTCGGCAATGAGCAGTTCTTC
TRBV27	.	.	TRBJ1-5	CASSLSWANQPQHF	TGTGCCAGCAGTTTATCTTGGGCAAATCAGCCCCAGCATTTT
TRBV10-1	.	TRBD2	TRBJ2-4	CASSESKSGGAGTKNIQYF	TGCGCCAGCAGTGAGTCGAAGAGCGGGGGGGCAGGGACCAAAAACATTCAGTACTTC
TRBV18	.	TRBD1	TRBJ2-5	CASSPDRRSETQYF	TGTGCCAGCTCCCCGGACAGGAGATCGGAGACCCAGTACTTC
TRBV6-2/TRBV6-3	.	TRBD1	TRBJ1-6	CASSYSSRQGSSPLHF	TGTGCCAGCAGTTACTCGTCTCGACAGGGTAGTTCACCCCTCCACTTT
TRBV7-6	.	.	TRBJ1-2	CASSSGHKDGYTF	TGTGCCAGCAGCTCAGGACATAAGGATGGCTACACCTTC
TRBV27	.	TRBD1	TRBJ1-2	CASSLKTGRANYGYTF	TGTGCCAGCAGTTTAAAGACAGGGCGAGCTAACTATGGCTACACCTTC
TRBV7-8	.	TRBD1	TRBJ1-2	CASSSSRDRGYGYTF	TGTGCCAGCAGCTCGAGCCGGGACAGGGGTTATGGCTACACCTTC
TRBV6-5	.	.	TRBJ1-5	CASSPTWGGNQPQHF	TGTGCCAGCAGTCCGACATGGGGGGGGAATCAGCCCCAGCATTTT
TRBV5-1	.	.	TRBJ2-1	CASSPALGGAGEQFF	TGCGCCAGCAGCCCGGCGCTGGGGGGGGCAGGGGAGCAGTTCTTC
TRBV27	.	.	TRBJ1-3	CASSSAVSWGGSGNTIYF	TGTGCCAGCAGTTCAGCCGTTTCTTGGGGGGGCTCTGGAAACACCATATATTTT
TRBV7-6	.	.	TRBJ2-7	CASSLDDGTTYEQYF	TGTGCCAGCAGCTTAGATGACGGGACAACCTACGAGCAGTACTTC
TRBV6-6	.	.	TRBJ2-1	CASSYFLGGNEQFF	TGTGCCAGCAGTTACTTCCTTGGCGGCAATGAGCAGTTCTTC
TRBV19	.	TRBD1	TRBJ1-6	CASSLRTGHSPLHF	TGTGCCAGTAGTTTGCGGACAGGGCATTCACCCCTCCACTTT
TRBV13	.	.	TRBJ1-2	CASSSLGGFYGYTF	TGTGCCAGCAGCTCGCTTGGGGGGTTCTATGGCTACACCTTC
TRBV25-1	.	.	TRBJ2-7	CASPRRKVDSPAYEQYF	TGTGCCAGCCCAAGAAGGAAAGTGGACTCGCCGGCCTACGAGCAGTACTTC
TRBV20-1	.	TRBD1	TRBJ2-3	CSAETGDTQYF	TGCAGTGCTGAGACAGGGGATACGCAGTATTTT
TRBV7-9	.	TRBD2	TRBJ2-3	CASSQTGTRAGTDTQYF	TGTGCCAGCAGCCAAACGGGGACTAGGGCCGGCACAGATACGCAGTATTTT
TRBV2	.	.	TRBJ1-2	CASRDDRYDGYTF	TGTGCCAGCAGAGATGACAGGTACGATGGCTACACCTTC
TRBV19	.	.	TRBJ2-1	CASSTRGYNEQFF	TGTGCCAGTAGTACTCGGGGCTACAATGAGCAGTTCTTC
TRBV4-2	.	TRBD1	TRBJ2-7	CASSQTTGTGAYEQYF	TGTGCCAGCAGCCAAACTACCGGGACAGGTGCCTACGAGCAGTACTTC
TRBV27	.	TRBD1	TRBJ2-1	CASSHRTGGVGEQFF	TGTGCCAGCAGCCACAGGACAGGGGGCGTGGGTGAGCAGTTCTTC
TRBV14	.	.	TRBJ2-1	CASSLLPGLGPYNEQFF	TGTGCCAGCAGCCTCCTCCCAGGGCTAGGGCCCTACAATGAGCAGTTCTTC
TRBV2	.	TRBD1	TRBJ2-3	CASNRQGQDTQYF	TGTGCCAGCAACAGACAGGGACAAGATACGCAGTATTTT
TRBV5-3	.	TRBD1	TRBJ1-6	CARSSGTGGSPLHF	TGTGCCAGAAGCTCCGGGACAGGGGGATCACCCCTCCACTTT
TRBV27	medium-sized	.	TRBJ2-7	CASSLGSPGDEQYF	TGTGCCAGCAGTTTAGGGTCCCCGGGGGACGAGCAGTACTTC
TRBV4-2	.	TRBD1	TRBJ2-3	CASSQGGQGFADTQYF	TGTGCCAGCAGCCAAGGAGGACAGGGGTTCGCAGATACGCAGTATTTT
TRBV19	.	TRBD1	TRBJ2-5	CASSIDLSSLIRTGETQYF	TGTGCCAGTAGTATAGATCTTTCTTCCCTTATAAGGACAGGAGAGACCCAGTACTTC
TRBV10-3	.	TRBD1	TRBJ1-3	CATKTGIGNTIYF	TGTGCCACCAAGACAGGGATTGGAAACACCATATATTTT
TRBV6-5	.	.	TRBJ1-2	CASSGRGGGDYGYTF	TGTGCCAGCAGCGGACGGGGGGGCGGCGATTATGGCTACACCTTC
TRBV9	.	.	TRBJ1-2	CASSVSPDSIYGYTF	TGTGCCAGCAGCGTCTCACCTGACAGCATCTATGGCTACACCTTC
TRBV19	.	TRBD2	TRBJ2-3	CATRLAGLDTQYF	TGTGCCACTAGACTAGCGGGGCTAGATACGCAGTATTTT
TRBV15	.	.	TRBJ2-7	CATTDGWSYEQYF	TGTGCCACCACGGATGGATGGAGCTACGAGCAGTACTTC